The clone carrying this TCR beta chain is a singleton in its sample. This entry is derived from a study of blood T cell repertoires in COVID-19. Authors' analysis steps: Counts of nucleated cells, estimated from reference gene primer amplification, were obtained. TCRdb keeps only in-frame clones here, not all; method: immunoSEQ multiplex PCR. V, J and clone size reflect that table, while D and trimming were determined from the DNA. The table has some 390,000 clones, approximately 89% seen once; the top ten hold 2% to 2.5%. From germline, CDR1 is SGHAT and CDR2 FQNNGV. The V and J ends lost 1 base and 8 bases respectively, with 14 bases between them. This CDR3 contains 14 residues.

This chain joins TRBV11-2 and TRBJ1-2; D call uncertain. The receptor comes from a woman aged 55 to 70 with COVID-19, enrolled during active disease. Source material: peripheral blood. CDR3 loop: CASSLAVGGNGYTF. CDR3 coding DNA: TGTGCCAGCAGCTTAGCGGTGGGAGGGAACGGCTACACCTTC.